This TCR beta chain comes out of a study of T cells in narcolepsy. Broader study findings: Autoreactive HCRT-specific and TRIB2-specific clonotypes were marked in same-patient CSF-versus-blood CD4+ comparisons. Blood of same and different patients, but not healthy controls, reportedly held recurring autoreactive clonotypes. In some patient and control memory CD4+ samples, autoreactive clones were absent.

J lost 0 bases, V lost 4 bases, and 13 bases had no gene match. The CDR3 contains 18 residues. CDR1 MGHRA and CDR2 YSYEKL come from the germline V gene. For this clone: Its antigen remains unknown.

Generated by immunoSEQ multiplex PCR, the TCRdb table keeps only in-frame clones and is missing some. There are 25,000 to 30,000 clones in the sample; about four fifths occur only once, and around 3% lies in the top ten. V and J are TRBV4-1 and TRBJ2-3, with 7 bases fitting TRBD2. The sequenced material came from CD45RA- memory CD4+ T cells from PBMCs. The origin of this receptor is a human donor with narcolepsy. DNA for the CDR3: TGCGCCAGCAGCCCCACCTGGTCTGCGGGAGACAGCACAGATACGCAGTATTTT. Its translation is CASSPTWSAGDSTDTQYF.